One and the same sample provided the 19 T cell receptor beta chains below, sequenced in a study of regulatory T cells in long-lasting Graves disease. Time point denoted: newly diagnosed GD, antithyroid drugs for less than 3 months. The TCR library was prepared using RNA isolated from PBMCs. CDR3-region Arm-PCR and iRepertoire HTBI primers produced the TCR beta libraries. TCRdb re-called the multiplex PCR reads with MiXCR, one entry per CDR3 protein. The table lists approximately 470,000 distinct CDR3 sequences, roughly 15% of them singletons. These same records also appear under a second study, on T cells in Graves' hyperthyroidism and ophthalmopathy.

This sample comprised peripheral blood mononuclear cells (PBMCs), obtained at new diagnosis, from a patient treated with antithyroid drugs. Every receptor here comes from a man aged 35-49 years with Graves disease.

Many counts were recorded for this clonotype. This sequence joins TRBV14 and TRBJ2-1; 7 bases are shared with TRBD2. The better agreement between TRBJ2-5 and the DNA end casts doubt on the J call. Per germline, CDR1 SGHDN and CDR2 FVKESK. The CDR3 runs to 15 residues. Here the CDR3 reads CASSQVRGSAETQYF. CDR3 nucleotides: TGTGCCAGCAGCCAAGTCCGCGGGAGTGCGGAGACCCAGTACTTC.

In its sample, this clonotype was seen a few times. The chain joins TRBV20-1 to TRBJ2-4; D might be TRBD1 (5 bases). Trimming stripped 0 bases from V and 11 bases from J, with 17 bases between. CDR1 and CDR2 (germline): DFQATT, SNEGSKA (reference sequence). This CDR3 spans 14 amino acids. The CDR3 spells CSAREWQGGSLQYF. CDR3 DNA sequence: TGCAGTGCTAGAGAATGGCAGGGTGGGTCCCTTCAGTACTTC.

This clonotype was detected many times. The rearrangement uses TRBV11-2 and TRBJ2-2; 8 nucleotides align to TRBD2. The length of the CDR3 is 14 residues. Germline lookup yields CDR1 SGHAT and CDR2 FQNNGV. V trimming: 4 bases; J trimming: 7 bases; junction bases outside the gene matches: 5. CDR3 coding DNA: TGTGCCAGCAGCTCACTAGCGGAGGACGGGGAGCTGTTTTTT. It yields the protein CASSSLAEDGELFF.

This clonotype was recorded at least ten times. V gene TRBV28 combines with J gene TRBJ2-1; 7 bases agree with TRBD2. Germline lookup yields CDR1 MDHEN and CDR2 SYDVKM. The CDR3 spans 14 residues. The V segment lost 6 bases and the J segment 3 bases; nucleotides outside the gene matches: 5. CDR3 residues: CASSPGGGYNEQFF. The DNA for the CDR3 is TGTGCCAGCAGCCCCGGCGGGGGCTACAATGAGCAGTTCTTC.

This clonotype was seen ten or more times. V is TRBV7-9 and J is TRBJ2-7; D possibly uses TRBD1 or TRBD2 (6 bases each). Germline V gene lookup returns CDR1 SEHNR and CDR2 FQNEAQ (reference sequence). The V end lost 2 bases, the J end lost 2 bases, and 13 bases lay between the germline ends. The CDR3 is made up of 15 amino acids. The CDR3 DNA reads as TGTGCCAGCAGCTTATCGTGGGGGGCTACCTACGAGCAGTACTTC. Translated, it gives CASSLSWGATYEQYF.

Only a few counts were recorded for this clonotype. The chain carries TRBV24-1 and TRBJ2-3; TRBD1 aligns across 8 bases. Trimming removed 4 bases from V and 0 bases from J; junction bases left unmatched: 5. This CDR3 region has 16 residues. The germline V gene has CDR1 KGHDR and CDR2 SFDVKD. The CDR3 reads CATSEPGGVSTDTQYF. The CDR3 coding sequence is TGTGCCACCAGTGAGCCAGGGGGCGTTAGCACAGATACGCAGTATTTT.

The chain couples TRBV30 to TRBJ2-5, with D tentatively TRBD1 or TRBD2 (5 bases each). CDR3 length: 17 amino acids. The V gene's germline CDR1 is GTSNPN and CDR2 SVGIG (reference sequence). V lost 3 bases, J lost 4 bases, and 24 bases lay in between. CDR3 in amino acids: CAWSLPPGGTRGETQYF. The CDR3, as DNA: TGTGCCTGGAGCCTGCCCCCAGGAGGAACAAGGGGAGAGACCCAGTACTTC.

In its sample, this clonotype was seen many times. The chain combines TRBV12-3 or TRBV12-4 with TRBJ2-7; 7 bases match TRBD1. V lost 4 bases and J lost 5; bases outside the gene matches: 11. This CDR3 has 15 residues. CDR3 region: CASSSGQASVHEQYF. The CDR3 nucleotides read TGTGCCAGCAGTTCCGGACAGGCTTCTGTACACGAGCAGTACTTC.

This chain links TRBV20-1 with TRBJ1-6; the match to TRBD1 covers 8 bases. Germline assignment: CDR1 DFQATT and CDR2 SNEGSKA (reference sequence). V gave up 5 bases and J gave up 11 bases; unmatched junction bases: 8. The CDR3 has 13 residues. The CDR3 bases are TGCAGTGCTGCCGACAGGGGACCCACACCCCTCCACTTT. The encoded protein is CSAADRGPTPLHF.

This CDR3 is CASTLPRTGGFGELFF. DNA of the CDR3: TGTGCCAGCACCCTACCGAGGACAGGGGGCTTCGGGGAGCTGTTTTTT. The chain couples TRBV28 to TRBJ2-2, with 11 bases lining up with TRBD1. Germline loops: CDR1 MDHEN, CDR2 SYDVKM. Trimming cost V 7 bases and J 7 bases; bases outside gene matches: 11. The CDR3 covers 16 residues.

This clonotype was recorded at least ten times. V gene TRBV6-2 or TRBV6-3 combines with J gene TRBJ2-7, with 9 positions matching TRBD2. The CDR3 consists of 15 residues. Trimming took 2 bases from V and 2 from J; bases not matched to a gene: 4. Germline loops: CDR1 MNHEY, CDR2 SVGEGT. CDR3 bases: TGTGCCAGCAGTTACCGCGGGACTAGCACCTACGAGCAGTACTTC. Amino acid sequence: CASSYRGTSTYEQYF.

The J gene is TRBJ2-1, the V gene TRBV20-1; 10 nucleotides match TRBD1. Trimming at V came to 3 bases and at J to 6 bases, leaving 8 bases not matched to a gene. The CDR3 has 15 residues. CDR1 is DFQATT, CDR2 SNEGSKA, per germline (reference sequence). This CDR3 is CSASEGQGTRNEQFF. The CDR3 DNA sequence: TGCAGTGCTAGTGAGGGACAGGGGACGCGCAATGAGCAGTTCTTC.

This CDR3 reads CASSKTSGSVDTQYF. DNA for the CDR3: TGTGCCAGCAGTAAGACTAGCGGGAGTGTTGATACGCAGTATTTT. The chain links TRBV2 to TRBJ2-3; TRBD2 matches at 12 bases. V trimming: 5 bases; J trimming: 6 bases; junction bases outside the gene matches: 6. The CDR3 consists of 15 residues. The germline V gene has CDR1 SNHLY and CDR2 FYNNEI.

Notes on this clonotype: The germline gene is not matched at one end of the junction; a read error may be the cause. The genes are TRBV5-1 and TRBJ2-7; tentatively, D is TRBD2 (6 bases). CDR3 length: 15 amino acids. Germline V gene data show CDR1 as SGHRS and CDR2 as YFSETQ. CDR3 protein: CASSLGLAPPYEQYF. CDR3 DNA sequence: TGTGCCAGCAGCTTGGGGCTAGCGCCTCCCTACGAGCAGTACTTC. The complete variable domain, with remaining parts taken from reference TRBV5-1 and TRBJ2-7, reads KAGVTQTPRYLIKTRGQQVTLSCSPISGHRSVSWYQQTPGQGLQFLFEYFSETQRNKGNFPGRFSGRQFSNSRSEMNVSTLELGDSALYLCASSLGLAPPYEQYFGPGTRLTVT.

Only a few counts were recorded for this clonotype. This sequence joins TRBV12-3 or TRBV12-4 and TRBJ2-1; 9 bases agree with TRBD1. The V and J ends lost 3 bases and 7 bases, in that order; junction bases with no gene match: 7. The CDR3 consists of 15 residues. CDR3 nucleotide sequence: TGTGCCAGCAGTTTCCTAGGGACAGGGAGGAATGAGCAGTTCTTC. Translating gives CASSFLGTGRNEQFF.

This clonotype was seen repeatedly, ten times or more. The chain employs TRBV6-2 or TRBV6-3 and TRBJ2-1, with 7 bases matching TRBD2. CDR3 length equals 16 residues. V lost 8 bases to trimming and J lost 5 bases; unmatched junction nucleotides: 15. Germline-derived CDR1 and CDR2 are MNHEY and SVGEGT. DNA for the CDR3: TGTGCCAGCTGTAATGGGCGCGGGAGTGCCCACAATGAGCAGTTCTTC. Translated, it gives CASCNGRGSAHNEQFF.

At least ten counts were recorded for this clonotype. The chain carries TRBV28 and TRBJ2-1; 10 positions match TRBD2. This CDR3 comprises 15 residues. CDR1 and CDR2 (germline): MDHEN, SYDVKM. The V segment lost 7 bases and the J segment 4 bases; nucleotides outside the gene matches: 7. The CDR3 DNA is TGTGCCAGCAAACGAGGGACTAGCGAGTACAATGAGCAGTTCTTC. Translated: CASKRGTSEYNEQFF.

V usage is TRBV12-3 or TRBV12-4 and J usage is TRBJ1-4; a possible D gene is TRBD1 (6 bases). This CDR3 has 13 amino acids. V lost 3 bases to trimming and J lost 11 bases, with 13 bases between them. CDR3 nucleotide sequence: TGTGCCAGCAGTTTCAACAGGGTGGCCAAACTGTTTTTT. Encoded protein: CASSFNRVAKLFF.

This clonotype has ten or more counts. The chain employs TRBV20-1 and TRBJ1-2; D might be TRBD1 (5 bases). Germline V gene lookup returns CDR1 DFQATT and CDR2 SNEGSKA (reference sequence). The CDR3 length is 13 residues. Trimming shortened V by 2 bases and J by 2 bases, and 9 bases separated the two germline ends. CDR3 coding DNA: TGCAGTGCTAGACAGGGAACCAACTATGGCTACACCTTC. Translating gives CSARQGTNYGYTF.